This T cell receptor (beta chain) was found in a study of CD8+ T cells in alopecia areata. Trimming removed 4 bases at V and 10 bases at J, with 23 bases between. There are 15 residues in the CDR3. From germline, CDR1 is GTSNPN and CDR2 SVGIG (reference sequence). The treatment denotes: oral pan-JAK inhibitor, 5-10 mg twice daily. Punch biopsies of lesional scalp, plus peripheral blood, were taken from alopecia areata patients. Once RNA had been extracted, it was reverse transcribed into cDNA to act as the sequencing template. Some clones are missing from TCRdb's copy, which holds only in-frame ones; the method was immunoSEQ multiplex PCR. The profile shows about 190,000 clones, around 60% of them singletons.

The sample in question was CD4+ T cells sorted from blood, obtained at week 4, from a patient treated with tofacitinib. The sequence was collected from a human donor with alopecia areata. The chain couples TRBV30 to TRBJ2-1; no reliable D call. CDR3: CAWMLVVGPRKEQFF. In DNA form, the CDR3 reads TGTGCCTGGATGCTGGTGGTAGGCCCTCGGAAGGAGCAGTTCTTC.